The 18 T cell receptor beta chains below were found in one sample sequenced in a study of CD4 T cell repertoires in COVID-19. Sequencing used immunoSEQ multiplex PCR; TCRdb keeps in-frame clones, though not all of them. Found here are tens of thousands of clones, 83% of them singletons; the top ten hold around 0.59%. Sequencing used CD4+ T cells from peripheral blood, obtained after recovery from COVID-19. These receptor sequences come from a human donor who had COVID-19.

The chain combines TRBV18 with TRBJ2-7; 14 bases match TRBD2. From germline, CDR1 is KGHSH and CDR2 LQKENI. V lost 4 bases, J lost 0 bases, and 5 bases stayed unmatched. CDR3 length equals 17 residues. DNA for the CDR3: TGTGCCAGCTCACTTGGGACTAGCGGGGGTAGCTCCTACGAGCAGTACTTC. It encodes CASSLGTSGGSSYEQYF.

V gene TRBV5-6 combines with J gene TRBJ1-6; unclear D gene. V dropped 3 bases and J dropped 9 bases, with 13 bases sitting between them. Germline V gives CDR1 SGHDT, CDR2 YYEEEE. There are 14 residues in the CDR3. This CDR3 is CASSSPVGSSPLHF. CDR3 nucleotides: TGTGCCAGCAGCTCCCCGGTGGGCTCTTCACCCCTCCACTTT.

This clone came up once. The CDR3 DNA reads as TGTGCCAGCAGCTTAAACAGCGGGGGGATCGATGAGCAGTTCTTC. Its protein product is CASSLNSGGIDEQFF. This chain joins TRBV7-3 and TRBJ2-1, with 9 bases identical to TRBD2. This CDR3 has 15 residues. In germline, CDR1 is SGHTA, CDR2 FQGTGA. V shed 1 base and J 8 bases; nucleotides not matched to a gene: 6.

The chain is built from TRBV2 and TRBJ1-1, with D uncertain. This CDR3 region has 11 residues. Trimming removed 8 bases from V and 3 bases from J, with 7 bases in between. Per germline, CDR1 SNHLY and CDR2 FYNNEI. CDR3 DNA: TGTGCCAGCGGACCCTACACTGAAGCTTTCTTT. It is translated as CASGPYTEAFF.

The CDR3 reads CATSDSQTSGRAGELFF. The CDR3 DNA reads as TGTGCCACCAGTGATTCCCAGACTAGCGGGAGGGCCGGGGAGCTGTTTTTT. The J gene is TRBJ2-2, the V gene TRBV24-1; TRBD2 agrees at 14 bases. Germline V gene sequence: CDR1 KGHDR, CDR2 SFDVKD. V lost 2 bases to trimming and J lost 6 bases; unmatched junction nucleotides: 4. The CDR3 runs 17 residues.

The V and J genes are TRBV19 and TRBJ1-3; the D gene is possibly TRBD1 (5 bases). The V gene lost 6 bases and the J gene lost 0 bases, with 9 bases spanning the gap. Germline CDR1 reads LNHDA; CDR2 reads SQIVND (reference sequence). The CDR3 consists of 14 residues. CDR3 sequence reads: CASRGTRSGNTIYF. The CDR3 DNA is TGTGCCAGTAGGGGGACCCGCTCTGGAAACACCATATATTTT.

The chain carries TRBV6-5 and TRBJ1-2; 7 nucleotides match TRBD1. The CDR3 runs 15 residues. Germline V lookup: CDR1 MNHEY, CDR2 SVGAGI. V lost 2 bases, J lost 8 bases, and 11 bases stayed unmatched. CDR3 loop: CASSYPTGTGEGYTF. For the CDR3, the DNA is TGTGCCAGCAGTTACCCGACAGGGACTGGCGAGGGCTACACCTTC.

The chain is built from TRBV5-1 and TRBJ2-7, with TRBD2 as a possible D gene (5 bases). Germline V CDR1 and CDR2: SGHRS, YFSETQ. The CDR3 extends over 14 amino acids. The ends were cut back, 4 bases at V and 7 bases at J, with 18 bases in the middle. CDR3 residues: CASSPSVSSGEQYF. DNA for the CDR3: TGCGCCAGCAGCCCTTCCGTCTCATCGGGGGAGCAGTACTTC.

The rearrangement joins TRBV21-1 to TRBJ2-7; TRBD1, as called in the table, went unchecked against the DNA. TRBV21-1 is flagged as a pseudogene. The CDR3 runs to 15 residues. CDR3 DNA sequence: TGTGCCAGCAGCAAAGAAGAAGTAGACAGGGACGAGCAGTACTTC. Its protein product is CASSKEEVDRDEQYF.

This chain joins TRBV11-2 and TRBJ1-1; tentatively, D is TRBD1 (5 bases). There are 13 residues in the CDR3. Germline-derived CDR1 and CDR2 are SGHAT and FQNNGV. V was pared by 5 bases and J by 3 bases, with 10 bases between. The CDR3 nucleotides read TGTGCCAGCAGCGATGACAGACACACTGAAGCTTTCTTT. It is translated as CASSDDRHTEAFF.

The rearrangement joins TRBV13 to TRBJ2-7; possible D gene TRBD1, 6 bases. Germline assignment: CDR1 PRHDT and CDR2 FYEKMQ (reference sequence). The CDR3 runs to 19 residues. Trimming cost V 3 bases and J 2 bases, with 26 bases left between them. The CDR3 nucleotides are TGTGCCAGCAGCTTTAATTTGGGGACGGGACACCAGACCACCTACGAGCAGTACTTC. Protein product: CASSFNLGTGHQTTYEQYF. Based on the CDR3 plus reference TRBV13 and TRBJ2-7, the full variable domain is AAGVIQSPRHLIKEKRETATLKCYPIPRHDTVYWYQQGPGQDPQFLISFYEKMQSDKGSIPDRFSAQQFSDYHSELNMSSLELGDSALYFCASSFNLGTGHQTTYEQYFGPGTRLTVT.

This chain connects TRBV5-6 to TRBJ2-7; D is unclear. This CDR3 has 13 residues. Germline values: CDR1 SGHDT, CDR2 YYEEEE. The V end was cut by 0 bases, the J end by 7 bases, with 11 bases between. DNA of the CDR3: TGTGCCAGCAGCTTGGAATCTCGGCCGGAGCAGTACTTC. Translated: CASSLESRPEQYF.

The V gene is TRBV27, the J gene TRBJ2-2; unclear D gene. The CDR3 runs to 15 residues. Trimming took off 5 bases at V and 4 bases at J, with 14 bases between the two ends. Germline loops: CDR1 MNHEY, CDR2 SMNVEV (reference sequence). The CDR3 reads CASSPQTLVTGELFF. CDR3 nucleotides: TGTGCCAGCAGTCCCCAGACATTGGTCACCGGGGAGCTGTTTTTT.

The chain carries TRBV27 and TRBJ1-6; TRBD1 might be the D (6 bases). CDR3 length: 16 amino acids. Germline V gene data show CDR1 as MNHEY and CDR2 as SMNVEV (reference sequence). The V gene lost 4 bases and the J gene lost 3 bases, with 13 bases spanning the gap. DNA for the CDR3: TGTGCCAGCAGTTCCCGGACAGTAGACTATAATTCACCCCTCCACTTT. Translating gives CASSSRTVDYNSPLHF.

The rearrangement links TRBV29-1 to TRBJ1-2; D not resolved. This CDR3 region has 12 residues. The V end lost 7 bases, the J end lost 2 bases, and 11 bases lay between the germline ends. Germline loops: CDR1 SQVTM, CDR2 ANQGSEA. The CDR3 nucleotides are TGCAGCGCCCTAGGAGTAAACTATGGCTACACCTTC. This sequence encodes CSALGVNYGYTF. Combining the CDR3 with reference TRBV29-1 and TRBJ1-2 gives the whole variable domain SAVISQKPSRDICQRGTSLTIQCQVDSQVTMMFWYRQQPGQSLTLIATANQGSEATYESGFVIDKFPISRPNLTFSTLTVSNMSPEDSSIYLCSALGVNYGYTFGSGTRLTVV.

This clone was observed a single time. This chain links TRBV4-1 with TRBJ1-2, with unresolved D. Between the trimmed V and J ends, which lost 1 base and 4 bases, there was a span of 10 bases. Looked up from germline, CDR1 is MGHRA and CDR2 is YSYEKL. CDR3 length: 14 residues. The CDR3 coding sequence is TGCGCCAGCAGCCAAGTTGGAGGCGGCTATGGCTACACCTTC. This codes for CASSQVGGGYGYTF.

This CDR3 reads CASSSDRVNEQFF. In DNA, the CDR3 is TGTGCCAGCAGCTCGGACAGGGTCAATGAGCAGTTCTTC. The rearrangement uses TRBV11-3 and TRBJ2-1, with 8 positions matching TRBD1. V lost 4 bases to trimming and J lost 6 bases; unmatched junction nucleotides: 2. This CDR3 has 13 residues. Germline V gene data show CDR1 as SGHNT and CDR2 as YENEEA.

This clone has a single count. The rearrangement uses TRBV3-1 (or the pseudogene TRBV3-2) and TRBJ2-5; 10 bases line up with TRBD2. V gave up 2 bases and J gave up 5 bases; unmatched junction bases: 17. This CDR3 region has 19 residues. CDR1 LGHDT and CDR2 YNNKEL come from the germline V gene (reference sequence). This CDR3 is CASSQRGLARSSSRETQYF. CDR3 coding DNA: TGTGCCAGCAGCCAAAGGGGACTAGCGCGGTCCTCTTCCAGGGAGACCCAGTACTTC.